The 25 T cell receptor beta chains below were found in one sample sequenced in a study of early T cells in non-severe SARS-CoV-2 infection. TCRdb re-called the 5' RACE reads through MiXCR, storing one row per CDR3 protein. The data show fewer than 100,000 distinct CDR3 sequences, with 13% seen just once and about 2.1% held by the top ten. The sample was whole blood. These TCRs come from an adult who was a healthcare worker with PCR-confirmed SARS-CoV-2 infection or an uninfected control (not recorded which).

The genes are TRBV7-6 and TRBJ2-7; possible D gene TRBD2, 6 bases. The V and J ends lost 5 bases and 0 bases respectively, with 14 bases between them. This CDR3 region has 15 residues. Germline V gene lookup returns CDR1 SGHVS and CDR2 FNYEAQ. CDR3: CASSPFTAGSYEQYF. In DNA form, the CDR3 reads TGTGCCAGCAGCCCCTTTACAGCGGGCTCCTACGAGCAGTACTTC.

The chain links TRBV20-1 to TRBJ1-1, with D unresolved. Looked up from germline, CDR1 is DFQATT and CDR2 is SNEGSKA (reference sequence). The CDR3 has 13 residues. V lost 3 bases to trimming and J lost 1 base, with 9 bases between them. Here the CDR3 reads CSARWTANTEAFF. In DNA, the CDR3 is TGCAGTGCTAGGTGGACGGCGAACACTGAAGCTTTCTTT.

Of note for this clonotype: A much larger clone differs from this one at a single base, so this may be a read error. This chain connects TRBV7-2 to TRBJ2-2, with unresolved D. Germline assignment: CDR1 SGHTA and CDR2 FQGNSA. V lost 8 bases and J lost 1, with 11 bases in between. There are 14 residues in the CDR3. This chain's CDR3 is CASSRNWNTGELFF. The CDR3 DNA reads as TGTGCCAGCTCCAGGAACTGGAACACCGGGGAGCTGTTTTTT.

This clonotype was seen at least ten times. The J gene is TRBJ1-4, the V gene TRBV28, with D perhaps matching TRBD1 (5 bases). This CDR3 region has 14 residues. Trimming took off 2 bases at V and 6 bases at J, with 10 bases between the two ends. Germline CDR1 is MDHEN and CDR2 is SYDVKM. The CDR3 bases are TGTGCCAGCAGTTTAGAGGGGAAATATGAAAAACTGTTTTTT. This sequence encodes CASSLEGKYEKLFF.

This chain connects TRBV27 to TRBJ1-4, with D possibly TRBD1 on 5 matching bases. The CDR3 consists of 15 residues. CDR1 is MNHEY, CDR2 SMNVEV, per germline (reference sequence). The ends were cut back, 6 bases at V and 8 bases at J, with 19 bases in the middle. CDR3: CASSPRQLASEKLFF. CDR3 coding DNA: TGTGCCAGCAGCCCCAGACAGTTAGCGTCAGAAAAACTGTTTTTT.

There are a few counts of this clonotype. The rearrangement links TRBV7-2 to TRBJ2-3; D remains unclear. CDR1 is SGHTA, CDR2 FQGNSA, per germline. This CDR3 is 13 amino acids long. The V gene lost 4 bases and the J gene lost 2 bases, with 7 bases spanning the gap. The CDR3 is CASSSRHTDTQYF. CDR3 sequence (DNA): TGTGCCAGCAGCTCCCGACACACAGATACGCAGTATTTT. Combining the CDR3 with reference TRBV7-2 and TRBJ2-3 gives the whole variable domain GAGVSQSPSNKVTEKGKDVELRCDPISGHTALYWYRQSLGQGLEFLIYFQGNSAPDKSGLPSDRFSAERTGGSVSTLTIQRTQQEDSAVYLCASSSRHTDTQYFGPGTRLTVL.

This clonotype was picked up many times. V is TRBV7-2 and J is TRBJ1-1; perhaps TRBD1 as D (6 bases). Trimming cost V 3 bases and J 1 base, with 12 bases left between them. Germline V gives CDR1 SGHTA, CDR2 FQGNSA. There are 15 residues in the CDR3. Here the CDR3 reads CASSFSPGQNTEAFF. CDR3 DNA sequence: TGTGCCAGCAGCTTCAGCCCGGGACAGAACACTGAAGCTTTCTTT.

This clonotype was seen more than once but under ten times. The rearrangement uses TRBV11-2 and TRBJ2-2; D uncertain. The CDR3 spans 14 residues. Trimming removed 2 bases at V and 5 bases at J, with 9 bases between. Germline values: CDR1 SGHAT, CDR2 FQNNGV. The CDR3 reads CASSLTIITGELFF. The CDR3 coding sequence is TGTGCCAGCAGCTTAACGATAATAACCGGGGAGCTGTTTTTT.

This clonotype has just a few counts. The genes are TRBV10-3 and TRBJ2-7; D not certain. V gave up 8 bases and J gave up 2 bases, with 4 bases separating them. Germline V CDR1 and CDR2: ENHRY, SYGVKD. The CDR3 runs 10 residues. In DNA, the CDR3 is TGTGCCATCGGTACCTACGAGCAGTACTTC. Amino acid sequence: CAIGTYEQYF.

This clonotype occurred a few times. This chain joins TRBV24-1 and TRBJ2-1, with a possible D match to TRBD2 (6 bases). The CDR3 spans 16 residues. The germline V gene encodes CDR1 KGHDR and CDR2 SFDVKD. The V and J ends lost 6 bases and 5 bases respectively, with 19 bases between them. The CDR3 DNA sequence: TGTGCCACCAGTACTCTCACGGGGGAGCACGACAATGAGCAGTTCTTC. It codes for CATSTLTGEHDNEQFF.

This clonotype was seen ten or more times. This sequence joins TRBV4-1 and TRBJ2-7; possibly TRBD2 for D (5 bases). CDR1 and CDR2 from the germline V gene are MGHRA and YSYEKL. V lost 0 bases, J lost 5 bases, and 11 bases lay in between. The CDR3 extends over 14 amino acids. The DNA of the CDR3 is TGCGCCAGCAGCCAAGATACCGGGCGGGACGAGCAGTACTTC. Its protein is CASSQDTGRDEQYF.

In this sample, this clonotype turned up a few times. The gene calls are TRBV24-1 and TRBJ1-5; the match to TRBD1 covers 7 bases. Unmatched junction bases numbered 7, after V lost 3 bases and J lost 3 bases. There are 16 residues in the CDR3. Germline V gives CDR1 KGHDR, CDR2 SFDVKD. CDR3: CATSDTGTEFNQPQHF. The CDR3 coding sequence is TGTGCCACCAGTGATACCGGGACAGAATTCAATCAGCCCCAGCATTTT.

This clonotype was detected once. A much larger clone lies one base from this, so it may be a read error. J is TRBJ2-2 and V is TRBV4-2; D gene ambiguous. The CDR3 sequence is 12 residues long. CDR1 and CDR2 from the germline V gene are LGHNA and YNFKEQ. V was pared by 3 bases and J by 5 bases, with 4 bases between. CDR3 sequence reads: CASSQKTGELFF. Here the CDR3 DNA reads TGTGCCAGCAGCCAGAAAACCGGGGAGCTGTTTTTT.

This clonotype has at least ten counts. The chain recombines TRBV7-6 with TRBJ1-1; no clear D gene. This CDR3 region has 16 residues. V was clipped by 1 base and J by 0 bases, with 12 bases between them. Germline V CDR1 and CDR2: SGHVS, FNYEAQ. CDR3 loop: CASSLEEVLMNTEAFF. The CDR3 coding sequence is TGTGCCAGCAGCTTAGAAGAGGTCCTCATGAACACTGAAGCTTTCTTT.

In its sample, this clonotype was seen many times. The J gene is TRBJ2-2, the V gene TRBV29-1; D is uncertain. Germline V gene data show CDR1 as SQVTM and CDR2 as ANQGSEA. V was cut by 4 bases and J by 4 bases, with 4 bases left in between. This CDR3 region has 11 residues. CDR3 DNA: TGCAGCGTTGTGATCACCGGGGAGCTGTTTTTT. It codes for CSVVITGELFF.

This clonotype was observed a few times. V gene TRBV5-1 combines with J gene TRBJ2-7; D is unclear. V was shortened by 5 bases and J by 3 bases, with 12 bases between the two germline ends. CDR1 is SGHRS and CDR2 is YFSETQ in the germline V gene. The CDR3 has 13 amino acids. CDR3: CASREAINYEQYF. The CDR3 region has the DNA TGCGCCAGCAGAGAGGCCATCAACTACGAGCAGTACTTC. Complete variable domain (other parts from reference TRBV5-1 and TRBJ2-7): KAGVTQTPRYLIKTRGQQVTLSCSPISGHRSVSWYQQTPGQGLQFLFEYFSETQRNKGNFPGRFSGRQFSNSRSEMNVSTLELGDSALYLCASREAINYEQYFGPGTRLTVT.

This clonotype was observed at least ten times. The chain has TRBV11-2 and TRBJ2-7, with D possibly being TRBD1 or TRBD2 (6 bases each). The CDR3 has 14 amino acids. V lost 3 bases to trimming and J lost 9 bases, with 18 bases between them. Germline V gives CDR1 SGHAT, CDR2 FQNNGV. CDR3 coding DNA: TGTGCCAGCAGCTTTGGTGGTTCGGGGGCCGGGCAGTACTTC. This sequence encodes CASSFGGSGAGQYF. The entire variable domain, with the rest obtained from reference TRBV11-2 and TRBJ2-7, is as follows: EAGVAQSPRYKIIEKRQSVAFWCNPISGHATLYWYQQILGQGPKLLIQFQNNGVVDDSQLPKDRFSAERLKGVDSTLKIQPAKLEDSAVYLCASSFGGSGAGQYFGPGTRLTVT.

The rearrangement uses TRBV2 and TRBJ1-1, with D maybe TRBD1 (6 bases). Germline assignment: CDR1 SNHLY and CDR2 FYNNEI. This CDR3 is built from 14 residues. V lost 3 bases to trimming and J lost 0 bases, with 8 bases between them. CDR3 coding DNA: TGTGCCAGCAGTGATGCAGGGGTGAACACTGAAGCTTTCTTT. Its translation: CASSDAGVNTEAFF.

The CDR3 region is CASSLVPGQGAREQYF. Here the CDR3 DNA reads TGTGCCAGCAGCTTGGTACCTGGACAGGGGGCGCGGGAGCAGTACTTC. This chain joins TRBV13 and TRBJ2-7; TRBD1 agrees at 11 bases. The germline CDR1 and CDR2 sequences are PRHDT and FYEKMQ (reference sequence). The CDR3 runs 16 residues. V lost 3 bases to trimming and J lost 7 bases; unmatched junction nucleotides: 11.

In this sample, this clonotype turned up once. This chain uses TRBV2 with TRBJ2-2; a possible D gene is TRBD2 (6 bases). V was clipped by 6 bases and J by 3 bases, with 17 bases between them. Germline CDR1 reads SNHLY; CDR2 reads FYNNEI. The CDR3 has 16 residues. CDR3 loop: CASRPTGSGYTGELFF. The CDR3 DNA follows: TGTGCCAGCAGACCTACAGGTAGCGGTTACACCGGGGAGCTGTTTTTT.

In its sample, this clonotype was seen a few times. This chain connects TRBV6-2 or TRBV6-3 to TRBJ2-1; 7 bases line up with TRBD1. Per germline, CDR1 MNHEY and CDR2 SVGEGT. J was trimmed by 10 bases and V by 6 bases; bases with no gene match: 9. The CDR3 extends over 13 amino acids. This CDR3 reads CASRTDRVQEQFF. CDR3 nucleotides: TGTGCCAGCAGAACAGACAGGGTACAGGAGCAGTTCTTC.

The table lists this clonotype with many counts. The rearrangement links TRBV5-1 to TRBJ2-3, with no clear D. The CDR3 runs 13 residues. V shed 3 bases and J shed 5 bases, with 10 bases lying between them. CDR1 and CDR2 from the germline V gene are SGHRS and YFSETQ. CDR3: CASSSRPLDTQYF. CDR3 DNA: TGCGCCAGCAGCTCCCGACCATTAGATACGCAGTATTTT. Combining the CDR3 with reference TRBV5-1 and TRBJ2-3 gives the whole variable domain KAGVTQTPRYLIKTRGQQVTLSCSPISGHRSVSWYQQTPGQGLQFLFEYFSETQRNKGNFPGRFSGRQFSNSRSEMNVSTLELGDSALYLCASSSRPLDTQYFGPGTRLTVL.

This clonotype was seen ten or more times. This chain uses TRBV12-3 or TRBV12-4 with TRBJ2-5; the match to TRBD2 covers 10 bases. The length of the CDR3 is 15 residues. Trimming cost V 6 bases and J 4 bases; bases outside gene matches: 8. CDR3 protein: CASSRSGGAGETQYF. CDR3 sequence (DNA): TGTGCCAGCAGCCGGAGCGGGGGGGCCGGAGAGACCCAGTACTTC.

Many counts were recorded for this clonotype. The V and J genes are TRBV7-2 and TRBJ1-5; D may be TRBD1 (6 bases). The CDR3 consists of 15 residues. Between the trimmed V and J ends, which lost 4 bases and 4 bases, there was a span of 14 bases. The germline V gene encodes CDR1 SGHTA and CDR2 FQGNSA. The CDR3 DNA reads TGTGCCAGCAGCTGGGGCGGGACACATAATCAGCCCCAGCATTTT. Amino acids: CASSWGGTHNQPQHF.

This clonotype was picked up a small number of times. V is TRBV7-9 and J is TRBJ2-2; 11 nucleotides agree with TRBD2. Germline-derived CDR1 and CDR2 are SEHNR and FQNEAQ (reference sequence). The CDR3 consists of 16 residues. V lost 5 bases and J lost 3; bases outside the gene matches: 5. The CDR3 sequence: CASSPPGLADTGELFF. CDR3 bases: TGTGCCAGCAGCCCTCCGGGACTAGCGGACACCGGGGAGCTGTTTTTT.